The subject of this entry is one T cell receptor (beta chain). This CDR3 region has 14 residues. Per the germline V gene, CDR1 is SEHNR and CDR2 is FQNEAQ (reference sequence). Trimming left V 4 bases short and J 3 bases short, with 12 bases between. As originally analysed: Amplification of reference gene primers was used by the study to estimate nucleated cell counts. Clones were read by immunoSEQ multiplex PCR, and TCRdb kept only the in-frame ones, dropping some. That table gives V, J and clone size, and the DNA gave D and trimming. This table has tens of thousands of clones, roughly 88% appearing once. This specimen belongs to a study of blood T cell repertoires in COVID-19. Study at large: Sample material is recorded as cDNA or gDNA derived from T cells, B-cell-depleted T cells, or PBMCs.

This sequence originates from a man between 60 and 70 years old with acute or convalescent COVID-19. V is TRBV7-9 and J is TRBJ2-5, with D maybe TRBD1 (6 bases). The sample taken for sequencing was peripheral blood. The CDR3 coding sequence is TGTGCCAGCAGCTCACAGGGTTTTAAAGAGACCCAGTACTTC. This sequence encodes CASSSQGFKETQYF.